This TCR beta chain derives from a study of identical twins. Every one of the donors was a healthy Caucasian. Whole-study results and caveats: Conclusions came from cross-sectional statistical analysis, not from following the same donors. Abundant beta clonotypes from cord blood bore fewer insertions; memory repertoires lacked this pattern. Sharing of beta out-of-frame sequences by twins showed a weaker excess.

As for this clonotype: Its antigen is unidentified. The junction departs from the called germline gene at one end, perhaps through a read error.

TCRdb re-called the 5' RACE reads with MiXCR, one entry per CDR3 protein. The sample gives more than 1.5 million distinct CDR3 sequences, around 29% of which show up once; approximately 0.25% is in the top ten. The CDR3 spans 18 residues. Germline V gene lookup returns CDR1 SGHVS and CDR2 FQNEAQ. This receptor was taken from a newborn girl in good health. Sequenced: cord blood. The genes are TRBV7-8 and TRBJ2-5; no clear D. The CDR3 spells CASSFESEKPKYQEAQYF. CDR3 bases: TGTGCCAGCAGCTTCGAATCCGAAAAACCAAAGTACCAAGAGGCCCAGTACTTC.